This T cell receptor (beta chain) stems from a study of T cell clones after liver transplantation. On the study more broadly: Patients counted as tolerant after at least one year off all immunosuppression, enzymes not exceeding twice normal.

The data were produced by immunoSEQ multiplex PCR, yet TCRdb's version contains in-frame clones alone and is incomplete. The repertoire holds about 72,000 clones, 90% seen once, with 2% to 3% in the top ten. The CDR3 loop spans 17 amino acids. V was clipped by 2 bases and J by 0 bases; unmatched bases: 8. CDR1 is KGHSH, CDR2 LQKENI, per germline. The sequenced sample was CD4+ T cells from blood, obtained before liver transplant. The chain is built from TRBV18 and TRBJ2-7; 9 bases match TRBD2. This TCR came from a human donor who received a liver transplant. In DNA form, the CDR3 reads TGTGCCAGCTCACCAGTACTAGCGGGCCCGTCCTCCTACGAGCAGTACTTC. Translation gives CASSPVLAGPSSYEQYF.